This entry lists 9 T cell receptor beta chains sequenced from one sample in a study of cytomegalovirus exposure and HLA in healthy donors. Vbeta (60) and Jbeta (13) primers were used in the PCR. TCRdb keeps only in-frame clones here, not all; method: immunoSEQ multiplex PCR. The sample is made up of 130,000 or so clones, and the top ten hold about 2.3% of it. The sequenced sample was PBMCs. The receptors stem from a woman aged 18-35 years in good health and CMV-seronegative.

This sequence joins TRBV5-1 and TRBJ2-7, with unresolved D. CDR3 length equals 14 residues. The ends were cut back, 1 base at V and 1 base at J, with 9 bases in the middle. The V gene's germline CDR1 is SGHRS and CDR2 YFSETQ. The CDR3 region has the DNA TGCGCCAGCAGCTTGTGGGCAGATTCCTACGAGCAGTACTTC. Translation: CASSLWADSYEQYF.

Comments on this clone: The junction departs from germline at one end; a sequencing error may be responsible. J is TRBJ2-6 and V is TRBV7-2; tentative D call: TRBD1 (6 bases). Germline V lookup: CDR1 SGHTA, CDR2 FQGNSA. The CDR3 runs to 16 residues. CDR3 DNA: TGTGCCAGCAGCTACTCAGGTGGGACATCAGCCACCGTCCTGACTTTC. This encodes CASSYSGGTSATVLTF.

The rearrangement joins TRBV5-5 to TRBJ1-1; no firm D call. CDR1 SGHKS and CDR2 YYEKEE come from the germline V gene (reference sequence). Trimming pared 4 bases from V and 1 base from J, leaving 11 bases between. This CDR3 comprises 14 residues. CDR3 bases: TGTGCCAGCAGCGCGGCCGGTCAGAACACTGAAGCTTTCTTT. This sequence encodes CASSAAGQNTEAFF.

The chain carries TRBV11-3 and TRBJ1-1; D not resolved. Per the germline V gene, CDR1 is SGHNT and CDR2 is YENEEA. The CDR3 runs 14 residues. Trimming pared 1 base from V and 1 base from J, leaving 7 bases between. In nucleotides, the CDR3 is TGTGCCAGCAGCTTAGGTAGCGAGAACACTGAAGCTTTCTTT. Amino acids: CASSLGSENTEAFF. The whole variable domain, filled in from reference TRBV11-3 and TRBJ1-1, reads EAGVVQSPRYKIIEKKQPVAFWCNPISGHNTLYWYLQNLGQGPELLIRYENEEAVDDSQLPKDRFSAERLKGVDSTLKIQPAELGDSAVYLCASSLGSENTEAFFGQGTRLTVV.

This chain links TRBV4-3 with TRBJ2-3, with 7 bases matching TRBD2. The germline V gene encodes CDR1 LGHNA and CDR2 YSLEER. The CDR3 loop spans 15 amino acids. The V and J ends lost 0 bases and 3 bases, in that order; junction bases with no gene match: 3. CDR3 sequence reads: CASSQEAGETDTQYF. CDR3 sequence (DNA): TGCGCCAGCAGCCAAGAGGCGGGAGAGACAGATACGCAGTATTTT.

The CDR3: CASSARGRGNTGELFF. CDR3 DNA sequence: TGTGCCAGTAGCGCCAGGGGGCGGGGGAACACCGGGGAGCTGTTTTTT. The chain joins TRBV19 to TRBJ2-2, with 8 bases fitting TRBD1. The CDR3 is 16 residues long. Germline V gene lookup returns CDR1 LNHDA and CDR2 SQIVND (reference sequence). Losses at the gene ends were 6 bases for V and 1 base for J; bases not matched to a gene: 7.

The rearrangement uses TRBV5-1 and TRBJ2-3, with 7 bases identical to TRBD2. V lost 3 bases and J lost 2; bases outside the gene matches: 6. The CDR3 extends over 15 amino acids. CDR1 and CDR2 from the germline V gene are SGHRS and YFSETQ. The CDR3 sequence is CASSSTSEYTDTQYF. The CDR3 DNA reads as TGCGCCAGCAGCTCTACTAGCGAGTACACAGATACGCAGTATTTT.

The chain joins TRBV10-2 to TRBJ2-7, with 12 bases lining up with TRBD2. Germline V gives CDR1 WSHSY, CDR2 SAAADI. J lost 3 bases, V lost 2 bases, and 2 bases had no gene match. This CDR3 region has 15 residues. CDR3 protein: CASSETSGRLYEQYF. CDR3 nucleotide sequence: TGCGCCAGCAGTGAGACTAGCGGGAGGCTCTACGAGCAGTACTTC.

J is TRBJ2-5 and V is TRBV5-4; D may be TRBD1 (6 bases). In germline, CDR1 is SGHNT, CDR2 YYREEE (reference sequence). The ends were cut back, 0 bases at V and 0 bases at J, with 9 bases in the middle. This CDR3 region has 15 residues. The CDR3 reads CASSLAGQYQETQYF. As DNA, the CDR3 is TGTGCCAGCAGCTTGGCCGGACAGTACCAAGAGACCCAGTACTTC.